This TCR beta chain was sequenced in a study of T cell responses to AZD1222 COVID-19 vaccine. With respect to this clone: The target antigen is unknown.

The study, taken as a whole, reports: In a largely white British group with more females than males, clonal diversity was possibly underestimated. Baseline serostatus was positive in only a handful of AZD1222 recipients.

Libraries were prepared by immunoSEQ multiplex PCR; TCRdb keeps only in-frame clonotypes and omits some of them. This table has about 56,000 clones, about 88% appearing once. CDR3 length: 16 residues. Germline V gene data show CDR1 as MNHNS and CDR2 as SASEGT. V was clipped by 3 bases and J by 6 bases, with 18 bases between them. This receptor was taken from an adult who received the AZD1222 COVID-19 vaccine. The chain uses TRBV6-1 and TRBJ1-5, with D perhaps TRBD1 (5 bases). Sequences were derived from peripheral blood, sampled 28 days after the second AZD1222 dose. CDR3 region: CASSEGWGYVGQPQHF. DNA of the CDR3: TGTGCCAGCAGTGAGGGTTGGGGGTACGTCGGTCAGCCCCAGCATTTT.